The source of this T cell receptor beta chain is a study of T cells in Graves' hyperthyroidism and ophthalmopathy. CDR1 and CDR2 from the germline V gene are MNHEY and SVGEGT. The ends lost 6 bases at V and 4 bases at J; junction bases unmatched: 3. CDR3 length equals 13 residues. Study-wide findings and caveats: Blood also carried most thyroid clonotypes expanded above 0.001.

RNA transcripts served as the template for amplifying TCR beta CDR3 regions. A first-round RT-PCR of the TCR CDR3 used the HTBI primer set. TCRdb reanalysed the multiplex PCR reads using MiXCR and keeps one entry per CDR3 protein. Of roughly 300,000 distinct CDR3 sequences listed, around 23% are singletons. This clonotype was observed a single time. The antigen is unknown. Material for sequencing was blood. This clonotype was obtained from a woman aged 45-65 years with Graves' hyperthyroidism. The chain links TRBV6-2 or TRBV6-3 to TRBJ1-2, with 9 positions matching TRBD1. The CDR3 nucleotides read TGTGCCAGCAGGGGACAGGGAGGCTATGGCTACACCTTC. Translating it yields CASRGQGGYGYTF.